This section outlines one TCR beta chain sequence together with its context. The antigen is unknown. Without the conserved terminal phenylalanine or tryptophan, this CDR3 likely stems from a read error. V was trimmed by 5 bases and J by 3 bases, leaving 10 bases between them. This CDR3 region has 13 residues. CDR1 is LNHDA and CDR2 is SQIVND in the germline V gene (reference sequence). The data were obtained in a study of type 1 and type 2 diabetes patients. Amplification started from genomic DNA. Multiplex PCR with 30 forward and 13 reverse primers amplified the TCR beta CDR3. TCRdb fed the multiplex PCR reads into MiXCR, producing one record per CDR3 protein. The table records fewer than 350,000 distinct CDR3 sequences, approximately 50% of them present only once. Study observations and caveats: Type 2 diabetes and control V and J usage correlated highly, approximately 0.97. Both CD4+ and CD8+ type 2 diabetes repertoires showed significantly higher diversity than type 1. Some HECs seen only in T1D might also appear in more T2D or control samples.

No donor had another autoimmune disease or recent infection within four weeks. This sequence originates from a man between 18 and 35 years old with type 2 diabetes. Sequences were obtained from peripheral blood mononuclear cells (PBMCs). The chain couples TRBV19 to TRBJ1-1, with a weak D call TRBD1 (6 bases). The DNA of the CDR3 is TGTGCCAGTAGTGGATGGGGGCACACTGAAGCTTTCTCT. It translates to CASSGWGHTEAFS.